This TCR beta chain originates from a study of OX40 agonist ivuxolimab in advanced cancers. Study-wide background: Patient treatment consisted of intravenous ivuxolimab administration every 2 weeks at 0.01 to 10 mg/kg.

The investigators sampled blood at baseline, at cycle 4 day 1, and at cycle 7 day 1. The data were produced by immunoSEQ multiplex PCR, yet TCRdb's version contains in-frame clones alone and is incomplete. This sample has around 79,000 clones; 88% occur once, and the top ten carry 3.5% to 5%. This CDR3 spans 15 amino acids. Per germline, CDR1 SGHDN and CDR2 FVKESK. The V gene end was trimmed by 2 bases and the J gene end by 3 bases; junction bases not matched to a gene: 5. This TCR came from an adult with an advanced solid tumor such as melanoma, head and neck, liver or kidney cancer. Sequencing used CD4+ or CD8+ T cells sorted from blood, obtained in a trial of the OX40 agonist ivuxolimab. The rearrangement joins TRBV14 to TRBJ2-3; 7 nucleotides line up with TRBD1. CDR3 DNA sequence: TGTGCCAGCAGCCAATACCGACAGGGAACAGATACGCAGTATTTT. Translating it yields CASSQYRQGTDTQYF.